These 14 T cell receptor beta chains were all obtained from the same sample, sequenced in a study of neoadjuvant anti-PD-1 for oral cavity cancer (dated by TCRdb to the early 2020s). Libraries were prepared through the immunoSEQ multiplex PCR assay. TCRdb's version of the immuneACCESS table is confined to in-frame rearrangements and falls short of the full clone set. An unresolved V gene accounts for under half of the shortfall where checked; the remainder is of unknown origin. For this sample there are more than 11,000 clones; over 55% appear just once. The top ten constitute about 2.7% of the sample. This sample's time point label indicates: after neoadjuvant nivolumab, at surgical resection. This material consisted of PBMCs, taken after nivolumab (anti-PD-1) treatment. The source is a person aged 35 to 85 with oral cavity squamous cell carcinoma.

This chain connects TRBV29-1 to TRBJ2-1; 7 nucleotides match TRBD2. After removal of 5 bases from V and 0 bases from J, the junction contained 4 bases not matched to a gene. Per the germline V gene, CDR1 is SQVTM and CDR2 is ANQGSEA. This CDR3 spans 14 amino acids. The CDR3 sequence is CSVWPSGSYNEQFF. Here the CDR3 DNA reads TGCAGCGTTTGGCCTAGCGGCTCCTACAATGAGCAGTTCTTC.

The CDR3 region has the DNA TGTGCCAGCACCGAACTAGGCCCCTATGGCTACACCTTC. Its protein is CASTELGPYGYTF. The J gene is TRBJ1-2, the V gene TRBV11-2; no clear D gene. The CDR3 length is 13 residues. The germline V and J ends were trimmed by 7 bases and 4 bases, with 13 bases remaining between them. CDR1 is SGHAT and CDR2 is FQNNGV in the germline V gene.

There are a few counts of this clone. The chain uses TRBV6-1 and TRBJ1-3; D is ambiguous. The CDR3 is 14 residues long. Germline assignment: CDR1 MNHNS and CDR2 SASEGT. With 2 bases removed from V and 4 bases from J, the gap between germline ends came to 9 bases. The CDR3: CASSEHGPGNTIYF. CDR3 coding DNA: TGTGCCAGCAGTGAACATGGACCCGGAAACACCATATATTTT.

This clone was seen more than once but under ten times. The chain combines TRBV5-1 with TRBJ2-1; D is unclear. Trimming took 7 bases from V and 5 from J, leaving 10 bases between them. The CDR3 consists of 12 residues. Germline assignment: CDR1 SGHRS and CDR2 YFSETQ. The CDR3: CASALTDNEQFF. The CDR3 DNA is TGCGCCAGCGCCTTAACAGACAATGAGCAGTTCTTC.

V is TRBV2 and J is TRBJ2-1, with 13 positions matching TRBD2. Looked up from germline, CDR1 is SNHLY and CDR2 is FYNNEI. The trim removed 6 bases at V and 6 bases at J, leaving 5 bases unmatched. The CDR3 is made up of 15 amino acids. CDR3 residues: CASRWTSGSVNEQFF. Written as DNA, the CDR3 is TGTGCCAGCAGATGGACTAGCGGGAGTGTCAATGAGCAGTTCTTC.

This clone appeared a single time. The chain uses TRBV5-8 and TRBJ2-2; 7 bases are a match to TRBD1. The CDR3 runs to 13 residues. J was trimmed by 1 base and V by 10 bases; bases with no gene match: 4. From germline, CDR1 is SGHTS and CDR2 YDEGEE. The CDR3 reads CAAQGVNTGELFF. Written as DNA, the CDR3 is TGTGCCGCCCAGGGGGTGAACACCGGGGAGCTGTTTTTT.

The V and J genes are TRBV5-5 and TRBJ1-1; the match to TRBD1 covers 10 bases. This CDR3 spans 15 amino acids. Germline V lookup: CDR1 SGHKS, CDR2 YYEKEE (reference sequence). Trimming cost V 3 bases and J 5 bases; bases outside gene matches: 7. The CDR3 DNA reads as TGTGCCAGCAGCTCCGTCCCGGGACAGGGGACTGAAGCTTTCTTT. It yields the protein CASSSVPGQGTEAFF.

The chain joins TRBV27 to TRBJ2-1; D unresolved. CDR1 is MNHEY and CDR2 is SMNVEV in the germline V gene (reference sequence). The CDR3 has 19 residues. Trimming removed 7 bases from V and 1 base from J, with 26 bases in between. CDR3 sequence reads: CASTFATSPIQTSYNEQFF. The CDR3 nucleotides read TGTGCCAGCACCTTCGCGACCTCACCCATCCAAACTTCCTACAATGAGCAGTTCTTC.

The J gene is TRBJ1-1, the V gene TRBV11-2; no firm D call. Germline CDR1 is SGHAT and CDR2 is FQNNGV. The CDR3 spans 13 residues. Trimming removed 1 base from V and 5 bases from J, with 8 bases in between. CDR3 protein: CASSLVGGTEAFF. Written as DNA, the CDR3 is TGTGCCAGCAGCTTAGTGGGAGGAACTGAAGCTTTCTTT.

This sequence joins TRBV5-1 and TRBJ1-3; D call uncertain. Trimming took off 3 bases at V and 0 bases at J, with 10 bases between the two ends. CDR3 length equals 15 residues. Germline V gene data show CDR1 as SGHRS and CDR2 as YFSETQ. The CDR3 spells CASSSHGSSGNTIYF. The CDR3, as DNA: TGCGCCAGCAGCTCTCATGGTAGCTCTGGAAACACCATATATTTT.

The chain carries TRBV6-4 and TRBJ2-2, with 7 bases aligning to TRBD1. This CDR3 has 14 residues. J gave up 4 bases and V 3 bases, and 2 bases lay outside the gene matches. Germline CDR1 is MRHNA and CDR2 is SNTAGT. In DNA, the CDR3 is TGTGCCAGCAGTGAGTCAGGGGGCACCGGGGAGCTGTTTTTT. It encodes CASSESGGTGELFF.

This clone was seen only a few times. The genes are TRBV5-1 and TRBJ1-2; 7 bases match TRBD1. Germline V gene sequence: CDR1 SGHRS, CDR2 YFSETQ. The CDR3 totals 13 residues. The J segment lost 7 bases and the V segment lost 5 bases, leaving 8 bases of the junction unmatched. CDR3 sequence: CASSRQGDSGYTF. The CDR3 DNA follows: TGCGCCAGCAGTCGACAGGGAGACTCTGGCTACACCTTC.

The CDR3 DNA follows: TGTGCCAGCAGCCTCGGGACTAGCGGGTCCTTCTCCTACGAGCAGTACTTC. Protein product: CASSLGTSGSFSYEQYF. V gene TRBV5-4 combines with J gene TRBJ2-7; 12 bases are shared with TRBD2. Trimming cost V 4 bases and J 0 bases; bases outside gene matches: 8. Germline V gene sequence: CDR1 SGHNT, CDR2 YYREEE (reference sequence). The CDR3 covers 17 residues.

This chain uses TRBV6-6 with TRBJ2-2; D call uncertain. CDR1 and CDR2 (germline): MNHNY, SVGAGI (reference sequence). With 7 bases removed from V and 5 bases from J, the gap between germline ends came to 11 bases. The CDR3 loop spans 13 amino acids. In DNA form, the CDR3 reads TGTGCCAGCACCATATCAGGAACCGGGGAGCTGTTTTTT. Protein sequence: CASTISGTGELFF.